This T cell receptor beta chain is from a study of metastatic and nonmetastatic thyroid tumors. This CDR3 spans 15 amino acids. CDR1 is MNHEY and CDR2 is SMNVEV in the germline V gene (reference sequence). With MiXCR, TCRdb reprocessed the PCR reads. The sample carries 15,000 to 20,000 clones, 21% recorded once. This clone is labeled large. A junction end diverges from the germline sequence, so it may reflect a read error. Thyroid surgery was preceded by no treatment in any patient. This chain uses TRBV27 with TRBJ2-3; TRBD1 matches 8 bases. Sequenced input: tumor tissue. This receptor was identified in a female donor with papillary thyroid cancer or a benign thyroid nodule (not recorded which). Some clones in this sample may be carry-over from other donors' samples. DNA for the CDR3: TGTGCCAGCTGTTTCAGGGGGCTGGGATCAGATACGCAGTATTTT. It specifies CASCFRGLGSDTQYF.